The TCR beta chain under discussion was sequenced for a study of blood T cell repertoires in COVID-19. Study overall: T cells, B-cell-depleted T cells, or PBMCs provided the cDNA or gDNA that served as material.

The CDR3 contains 14 residues. Germline V gives CDR1 SNHLY, CDR2 FYNNEI. V lost 7 bases and J 3 bases, leaving 13 bases between the germline ends. Assignment of participants to cohorts was predicated upon participant-reported clinical history. This table comes from immunoSEQ multiplex PCR, and its TCRdb copy is limited to in-frame clones, with some not included. The sample shows roughly 180,000 clones, around 82% of them seen only once. Material: PBMCs or T cells enriched from blood (not recorded which). This rearrangement joins TRBV2 to TRBJ1-5, with TRBD1 as a possible D gene (5 bases). The source of this sequence is a man in his 60s who had recovered from COVID-19. The CDR3 region is CASNTQTDNQPQHF. In nucleotides, the CDR3 is TGTGCCAGCAACACTCAGACAGACAATCAGCCCCAGCATTTT.